Reported below is one T cell receptor beta chain. Its antigen is unidentified. PCR used 60 Vbeta primers and 13 Jbeta primers. Per the original methods: In a later analysis, tens of millions of unique TCR beta chains included roughly 11 million shared by two or more donors. Libraries were prepared by immunoSEQ multiplex PCR; TCRdb keeps only in-frame clonotypes and omits some of them. V and J calls and clone size are given by that table; D and trimming were obtained from the DNA. Of tens of thousands of clones listed, 55% to 70% are singletons. V lost 2 bases and J 7 bases, leaving 21 bases between the germline ends. The CDR3 length is 16 residues. Germline assignment: CDR1 GTSNPN and CDR2 SVGIG (reference sequence). This sample is drawn from a study of cytomegalovirus exposure and HLA in healthy donors. Broader study findings: Associated with cytomegalovirus, according to the listing, were 150 to 200 TCR beta chains. In a later analysis, parvovirus B19, influenza, CMV and Epstein-Barr virus appeared linked to several top co-occurrence clusters. V segments that were indistinguishable, TRBV6-2 and TRBV6-3 among them, were omitted from analysis.

The clonotype comes from a boy between 10 and 17 years old in good health and CMV-seropositive. The sample comprised PBMCs. The chain combines TRBV30 with TRBJ2-1; TRBD1 might be the D (5 bases). CDR3: CAWSTQGSSPQNEQFF. The CDR3 DNA reads TGTGCCTGGAGTACCCAGGGATCCTCTCCCCAAAATGAGCAGTTCTTC.